This T cell receptor (beta chain) is drawn from a study of shared clonotypes between healthy human individuals. For genomic DNA, unsorted samples relied on tens of millions of PBMCs. The CDR3 covers 15 residues. After removal of 10 bases from V and 4 bases from J, the junction contained 7 bases not matched to a gene. Germline CDR1 and CDR2: LNHDA and SQIVND (reference sequence). TCRdb's copy holds only in-frame clones and misses some; the assay was immunoSEQ multiplex PCR. The sample has around 450,000 clones; roughly 83% are singletons. This sequence originates from a woman aged 40 to 55 in good health. Some clones in this sample may be carry-over from other donors' samples. The gene calls are TRBV19 and TRBJ2-2; 12 bases fit TRBD2. Sequencing was done on a sample of PBMCs. The CDR3 DNA sequence: TGTGCCACCGTCGGACTAGCGGGAACCACCGGGGAGCTGTTTTTT. Residues: CATVGLAGTTGELFF.